The 26 T cell receptor beta chains in this list originate from one sample, sequenced in a study of human T cells and chemical hapten exposure. MiXCR, applied by TCRdb to the RACE reads, yields one record per CDR3 protein. This sample yields under 120,000 distinct CDR3 sequences, of which roughly 9.6% are seen a single time; around 3.4% belongs to the top ten. Time point here: patch test 1, 2 weeks after DPC sensitization. Treatment noted: therapeutic diphenylcyclopropenone sensitization with weekly scalp DPC. Sequencing used whole blood, obtained in connection with sensitization to the hapten diphenylcyclopropenone (DPC). Receptor source: a woman aged 40 to 50 with alopecia areata. Some clones in this sample may be carry-over from other donors' samples.

This clonotype was counted only a few times. The chain is built from TRBV20-1 and TRBJ1-1; 10 nucleotides line up with TRBD1. J gave up 1 base and V 5 bases, and 19 bases lay outside the gene matches. This CDR3 region has 19 residues. Germline CDR1 and CDR2: DFQATT and SNEGSKA (reference sequence). The CDR3 is CSAGEGQGSVWWRNTEAFF. In DNA form, the CDR3 reads TGCAGTGCTGGGGAGGGACAGGGGTCGGTGTGGTGGCGGAACACTGAAGCTTTCTTT.

This clonotype was found a few times. V usage is TRBV11-2 and J usage is TRBJ2-7, with no clear D. The CDR3 is 13 amino acids. The V end lost 2 bases, the J end lost 3 bases, and 8 bases lay between the germline ends. The germline V gene encodes CDR1 SGHAT and CDR2 FQNNGV. The DNA for the CDR3 is TGTGCCAGCAGCTTAAACCTGCTCTACGAGCAGTACTTC. It translates to CASSLNLLYEQYF.

V usage is TRBV12-3 or TRBV12-4 and J usage is TRBJ2-1; 13 bases are a match to TRBD2. This CDR3 has 16 amino acids. V shed 5 bases, J shed 7 bases, and the junction held 8 bases outside the gene matches. The CDR3 is CASSPRLAGGLNEQFF. DNA of the CDR3: TGTGCCAGCAGTCCGAGACTAGCGGGGGGTCTAAATGAGCAGTTCTTC.

This clonotype was recorded many times. V gene TRBV7-2 combines with J gene TRBJ2-5, with D unresolved. Germline V gene data show CDR1 as SGHTA and CDR2 as FQGNSA. CDR3 size: 13 residues. Deletions cut 0 bases from V and 3 bases from J, with 5 bases between. CDR3: CASSLAREETQYF. The CDR3 nucleotides are TGTGCCAGCAGCTTAGCAAGGGAAGAGACCCAGTACTTC.

This clonotype was seen ten or more times. The chain combines TRBV6-2 or TRBV6-3 with TRBJ2-5; D is unclear. CDR3 size: 14 residues. Germline V gives CDR1 MNHEY, CDR2 SVGEGT. Trimming removed 5 bases at V and 2 bases at J, with 12 bases between. CDR3 in DNA: TGTGCCAGCAGTCGGACGTTCAATCAAGAGACCCAGTACTTC. Its protein product is CASSRTFNQETQYF.

This clonotype came up a few times. V and J are TRBV2 and TRBJ2-7; 8 nucleotides agree with TRBD1. The CDR3 extends over 14 amino acids. Per germline, CDR1 SNHLY and CDR2 FYNNEI. V shed 6 bases, J shed 3 bases, and the junction held 7 bases outside the gene matches. The CDR3 loop reads CASSRQGPDYEQYF. DNA for the CDR3: TGTGCCAGCAGCCGACAGGGGCCGGACTACGAGCAGTACTTC.

This chain connects TRBV7-2 to TRBJ2-5; TRBD1 or TRBD2 may be the D gene (5 bases each). CDR1 and CDR2 (germline): SGHTA, FQGNSA. This CDR3 region has 15 residues. V shed 5 bases and J shed 5 bases, with 18 bases lying between them. The CDR3 coding sequence is TGTGCCAGCAGCGTCGCAGGGTCCCGGGGTGAGACCCAGTACTTC. It yields the protein CASSVAGSRGETQYF.

The V call is TRBV9, the J call TRBJ1-1; D perhaps matches TRBD1 (5 bases). The CDR3 loop spans 15 amino acids. V was trimmed by 7 bases and J by 1 base, leaving 17 bases between them. Germline loops: CDR1 SGDLS, CDR2 YYNGEE. The CDR3 loop reads CASDRTGQGNTEAFF. DNA of the CDR3: TGTGCCAGCGACCGAACCGGGCAGGGGAACACTGAAGCTTTCTTT.

As regards this clonotype: A much more abundant neighbour one base away suggests this may be a read error. The conserved phenylalanine or tryptophan is not found at the CDR3 terminus, so this likely reflects a read error. This rearrangement joins TRBV12-3 or TRBV12-4 to TRBJ2-1; TRBD2 matches at 11 bases. This CDR3 contains 14 residues. The trim removed 6 bases at V and 8 bases at J, leaving 6 bases unmatched. CDR3 amino acids: CASRDLAGGDEQFL. CDR3 nucleotides: TGTGCCAGCAGGGATCTAGCGGGAGGTGATGAGCAGTTCCTC.

This rearrangement joins TRBV7-9 to TRBJ2-7; 9 bases align to TRBD1. Germline lookup yields CDR1 SEHNR and CDR2 FQNEAQ (reference sequence). The CDR3 contains 16 residues. J gave up 0 bases and V 5 bases, and 8 bases lay outside the gene matches. The CDR3 nucleotides are TGTGCCAGCAGCCCCGGGACAGGGAATCCCTCCTACGAGCAGTACTTC. Its protein product is CASSPGTGNPSYEQYF.

This clonotype was detected a few times. The V call is TRBV6-5, the J call TRBJ2-7, with unresolved D. The CDR3 runs 13 residues. The germline V gene encodes CDR1 MNHEY and CDR2 SVGAGI. Trimming removed 4 bases at V and 5 bases at J, with 12 bases between. The CDR3 reads CASSFKGTDEQYF. CDR3 nucleotides: TGTGCCAGCAGTTTCAAGGGTACCGACGAGCAGTACTTC.

There are many counts of this clonotype. The rearrangement joins TRBV28 to TRBJ2-1; 11 bases agree with TRBD2. This CDR3 contains 16 residues. J gave up 2 bases and V 5 bases, and 5 bases lay outside the gene matches. Germline V gene sequence: CDR1 MDHEN, CDR2 SYDVKM. CDR3 loop: CASSRTSGRPYNEQFF. For the CDR3, the DNA is TGTGCCAGCAGTCGGACTAGCGGGCGACCCTACAATGAGCAGTTCTTC.

V usage is TRBV5-3 and J usage is TRBJ2-7, with 8 bases identical to TRBD1. TRBV5-3 is flagged as an ORF with uncertain function. CDR3 length: 17 amino acids. The V and J ends lost 4 bases and 3 bases, in that order; junction bases with no gene match: 15. CDR3 in DNA: TGTGCCAGAAGCCCGATTCCGCCCGGGACAGGACTCTACGAGCAGTACTTC. This sequence encodes CARSPIPPGTGLYEQYF.

The chain recombines TRBV5-5 with TRBJ1-2, with D possibly matching TRBD1 (5 bases). CDR3 length: 16 residues. The V end was cut by 0 bases, the J end by 2 bases, with 14 bases between. Looked up from germline, CDR1 is SGHKS and CDR2 is YYEKEE (reference sequence). DNA for the CDR3: TGTGCCAGCAGCTTGGCCGGGACTATACCCAACTATGGCTACACCTTC. This translates into CASSLAGTIPNYGYTF. The whole variable domain, remainder taken from reference TRBV5-5 and TRBJ1-2, is DAGVTQSPTHLIKTRGQQVTLRCSPISGHKSVSWYQQVLGQGPQFIFQYYEKEERGRGNFPDRFSARQFPNYSSELNVNALLLGDSALYLCASSLAGTIPNYGYTFGSGTRLTVV.

This clonotype has at least ten counts. The chain joins TRBV6-2 or TRBV6-3 to TRBJ2-3; tentative D call: TRBD2 (6 bases). Deletions cut 1 base from V and 0 bases from J, with 11 bases between. Germline CDR1 and CDR2: MNHEY and SVGEGT. The CDR3 contains 16 residues. Written as DNA, the CDR3 is TGTGCCAGCAGTTACTTGAGCGGGCGCAGCACAGATACGCAGTATTTT. Translating it yields CASSYLSGRSTDTQYF.

At least ten counts were recorded for this clonotype. The chain recombines TRBV7-2 with TRBJ1-1, with D uncertain. V was cut by 1 base and J by 1 base, with 7 bases left in between. The CDR3 covers 14 residues. The germline gives CDR1 SGHTA, CDR2 FQGNSA. Written as DNA, the CDR3 is TGTGCCAGCAGCTTAGTCCGGGGGAACACTGAAGCTTTCTTT. It codes for CASSLVRGNTEAFF.

This clonotype was detected only a few times. The rearrangement joins TRBV7-2 to TRBJ2-7; TRBD2 agrees at 9 bases. J was trimmed by 6 bases and V by 6 bases; bases with no gene match: 3. Germline CDR1 SGHTA, CDR2 FQGNSA. The CDR3 extends over 12 amino acids. The CDR3 sequence: CASSPSGIEQYF. DNA for the CDR3: TGTGCCAGCAGTCCTAGCGGGATCGAGCAGTACTTC.

The chain employs TRBV30 and TRBJ1-1; D not certain. The germline CDR1 and CDR2 sequences are GTSNPN and SVGIG (reference sequence). Trimming left V 4 bases short and J 1 base short, with 4 bases between. The CDR3 sequence is 11 residues long. The CDR3 DNA follows: TGTGCCTGGATAGGGAACACTGAAGCTTTCTTT. Amino acids: CAWIGNTEAFF.

This clonotype was counted a few times. The chain recombines TRBV13 with TRBJ2-6; the D gene could be TRBD1 or TRBD2 (5 bases each). Trimming removed 2 bases from V and 5 bases from J, with 13 bases in between. Germline V gives CDR1 PRHDT, CDR2 FYEKMQ (reference sequence). CDR3 size: 16 residues. The CDR3 protein is CASSLRDARRANVLTF. The DNA for the CDR3 is TGTGCCAGCAGCTTAAGGGACGCCCGTCGGGCCAACGTCCTGACTTTC.

The V gene is TRBV7-6, the J gene TRBJ2-3; TRBD1 agrees at 12 bases. V gave up 5 bases and J gave up 3 bases; unmatched junction bases: 12. CDR1 and CDR2 (germline): SGHVS, FNYEAQ. The CDR3 totals 18 residues. CDR3: CASSPTGTGGSKTDTQYF. The CDR3 coding sequence is TGTGCCAGCAGCCCTACTGGGACAGGGGGCAGCAAGACAGATACGCAGTATTTT.

CDR3 sequence reads: CASSAGTGSYEQYF. The CDR3 DNA reads as TGTGCCAGCAGTGCCGGGACAGGGTCCTACGAGCAGTACTTC. The chain couples TRBV2 to TRBJ2-7; 9 nucleotides align to TRBD1. The junction had 2 bases not matched to a gene; V was cut back by 4 bases and J by 1 base. Looked up from germline, CDR1 is SNHLY and CDR2 is FYNNEI. The CDR3 covers 14 residues.

This clonotype was recorded many times. The J gene is TRBJ2-7, the V gene TRBV4-1, with 7 bases fitting TRBD1. This CDR3 has 15 residues. The germline V gene has CDR1 MGHRA and CDR2 YSYEKL. V trimming: 0 bases; J trimming: 5 bases; junction bases outside the gene matches: 7. The CDR3 nucleotides are TGCGCCAGCAGCCAAGATCAATTAACAGGGGACGAGCAGTACTTC. It specifies CASSQDQLTGDEQYF.

This clonotype was counted many times. This chain connects TRBV4-3 to TRBJ1-2, with D possibly being TRBD1 (5 bases). Per the germline V gene, CDR1 is LGHNA and CDR2 is YSLEER. Trimming cost V 0 bases and J 9 bases, with 23 bases left between them. CDR3 length: 17 residues. Here the CDR3 reads CASSQDTRVGTGQSYTF. The CDR3 coding sequence is TGCGCCAGCAGCCAAGATACGCGAGTGGGGACCGGACAAAGCTACACCTTC.

This clonotype was detected many times. V gene TRBV29-1 combines with J gene TRBJ2-7; D tentatively reads TRBD1 or TRBD2 (5 bases each). V was clipped by 1 base and J by 11 bases, with 12 bases between them. This CDR3 has 11 residues. Per germline, CDR1 SQVTM and CDR2 ANQGSEA. Here the CDR3 reads CSVEVGPQKYF. The CDR3 nucleotides read TGCAGCGTTGAAGTGGGACCTCAAAAGTACTTC.

This clonotype was detected only a few times. This chain links TRBV7-2 with TRBJ2-1; no clear D. CDR1 is SGHTA and CDR2 is FQGNSA in the germline V gene. With 5 bases removed from V and 3 bases from J, the gap between germline ends came to 8 bases. The CDR3 covers 13 residues. The DNA of the CDR3 is TGTGCCAGCAGCGTCGTCCTCTACAATGAGCAGTTCTTC. This codes for CASSVVLYNEQFF.

This clonotype was seen many times. The J gene is TRBJ1-4, the V gene TRBV3-1; 9 nucleotides line up with TRBD1. V dropped 7 bases and J dropped 5; count of bases not matched to a gene: 8. CDR3 length: 15 residues. Germline CDR1 reads LGHDT; CDR2 reads YNNKEL (reference sequence). DNA of the CDR3: TGTGCCAGCAACTTACGACAGGGGGGAAATGAAAAACTGTTTTTT. It codes for CASNLRQGGNEKLFF.